This is a list of T cell receptor beta chains from one sample in a study of shared clonotypes between healthy human individuals. The assay was immunoSEQ multiplex PCR, and TCRdb's table has in-frame clones only and misses some. The sample has approximately 710,000 clones; 80% to 95% are singletons. The sample consisted of memory CD8+ T cells from PBMCs. All receptors derive from a man aged 18 to 29 in good health. Some clones in this sample may be carry-over from other donors' samples. The CDR3 runs from the conserved cysteine through the conserved F or W. A D gene is named only where the DNA matches it firmly. Size is omitted from some rows. Given values are once, few, many or a class for expanded clones.

V gene: TRBV28; D gene: -; CDR3 length: 13; clone size: -; J gene: TRBJ1-4; CDR3 DNA: TGTGCCAGCAGCCAGACGGGGGTTGAAAAACTGTTTTTT; CDR3 protein: CASSQTGVEKLFF
V gene: TRBV9; D gene: -; CDR3 length: 18; clone size: -; J gene: TRBJ1-3; CDR3 DNA: TGTGCCAGCAGCCAAGTCGGGGGGATCCTAACCTCTGGAAACACCATATATTTT; CDR3 protein: CASSQVGGILTSGNTIYF
V gene: TRBV15; D gene: TRBD1; CDR3 length: 16; clone size: few; J gene: TRBJ1-5; CDR3 DNA: TGTGCCACCAGCACCTCCCAACTGACAGGGCGCCAGCCCCAGCATTTT; CDR3 protein: CATSTSQLTGRQPQHF
V gene: TRBV4-3; D gene: -; CDR3 length: 18; clone size: -; J gene: TRBJ2-3; CDR3 DNA: TGCGCCAGCAGCCAAGATTTCCGGCCGGGGCCCGCAAAGAATACGCAGTATTTT; CDR3 protein: CASSQDFRPGPAKNTQYF
V gene: TRBV7-9; D gene: -; CDR3 length: 17; clone size: -; J gene: TRBJ2-7; CDR3 DNA: TGTGCCAGCAGCTTGTTATTCCAGTCACAGGACCCTTACGAGCAGTACTTC; CDR3 protein: CASSLLFQSQDPYEQYF
V gene: TRBV28; D gene: -; CDR3 length: 14; clone size: -; J gene: TRBJ2-7; CDR3 DNA: TGTGCCAGCAGTTCTTTCAGGGAGGTCTACGAGCAGTACTTC; CDR3 protein: CASSSFREVYEQYF
V gene: TRBV4-1; D gene: -; CDR3 length: 16; clone size: -; J gene: TRBJ1-1; CDR3 DNA: TGCGCCAGCAGCCAAGAAGGCCAGGGAGGATACACTGAAGCTTTCTTT; CDR3 protein: CASSQEGQGGYTEAFF
V gene: TRBV6-5; D gene: TRBD1; CDR3 length: 16; clone size: once; J gene: TRBJ1-2; CDR3 DNA: TGTGCCAGCAGTTACTCGATTGGGACAGGGTACTATGGCTACACCTTC; CDR3 protein: CASSYSIGTGYYGYTF
V gene: TRBV13; D gene: TRBD2; CDR3 length: 15; clone size: -; J gene: TRBJ2-7; CDR3 DNA: TGTGCCAGCAGCTTAGTCGGGGAGGGCCTGGACGAGCAGTACTTC; CDR3 protein: CASSLVGEGLDEQYF
V gene: TRBV7-8; D gene: -; CDR3 length: 20; clone size: -; J gene: TRBJ2-2; CDR3 DNA: TGTGCCAGCAGCTTCGACCCCGGGCCCCTACCGAACCCAAACACCGGGGAGCTGTTTTTT; CDR3 protein: CASSFDPGPLPNPNTGELFF
V gene: TRBV7-2; D gene: TRBD1; CDR3 length: 15; clone size: -; J gene: TRBJ1-5; CDR3 DNA: TGTGCCAGCAGCCCCCGGACAGGGTCCGGACAGCCCCAGCATTTT; CDR3 protein: CASSPRTGSGQPQHF
V gene: TRBV27; D gene: TRBD1; CDR3 length: 14; clone size: -; J gene: TRBJ2-7; CDR3 DNA: TGTGCCAGCAGTTCCCGGGACAGGGCCTACGAGCAGTACTTC; CDR3 protein: CASSSRDRAYEQYF
V gene: TRBV5-6; D gene: -; CDR3 length: 15; clone size: -; J gene: TRBJ2-7; CDR3 DNA: TGTGCCAGCAGCTGGGGGCTACAGGGGAGGAACGAGCAGTACTTC; CDR3 protein: CASSWGLQGRNEQYF
V gene: TRBV4-1; D gene: -; CDR3 length: 18; clone size: -; J gene: TRBJ2-4; CDR3 DNA: TGCGCCAGCAGCCAAGGAGTAGCGGACAGACTAGCCAAAAACATTCAGTACTTC; CDR3 protein: CASSQGVADRLAKNIQYF
V gene: TRBV11-2; D gene: -; CDR3 length: 13; clone size: -; J gene: TRBJ1-2; CDR3 DNA: TGTGCCAGCAGCTTAGACTGGGAATATGGCTACACCTTC; CDR3 protein: CASSLDWEYGYTF
V gene: TRBV11-3; D gene: -; CDR3 length: 13; clone size: -; J gene: TRBJ2-2; CDR3 DNA: TGTGCCAGCAGTCCCGTGAACACCGGGGAGCTGTTTTTT; CDR3 protein: CASSPVNTGELFF
V gene: TRBV9; D gene: -; CDR3 length: 13; clone size: -; J gene: TRBJ1-1; CDR3 DNA: TGTGCCAGCGGTGGGGGGCGAGGCCCTGAAGCTTTCTTT; CDR3 protein: CASGGGRGPEAFF
V gene: TRBV27; D gene: -; CDR3 length: 14; clone size: many; J gene: TRBJ2-3; CDR3 DNA: TGTGCCAGCACCCCCCACAATATCACAGATACGCAGTATTTT; CDR3 protein: CASTPHNITDTQYF
V gene: TRBV7-8; D gene: -; CDR3 length: 18; clone size: -; J gene: TRBJ2-2; CDR3 DNA: TGTGCCAGCAGTCAAAAGATGTCGCCCGTCTCACTCACCGGGGAGCTGTTTTTT; CDR3 protein: CASSQKMSPVSLTGELFF
V gene: TRBV27; D gene: -; CDR3 length: 13; clone size: -; J gene: TRBJ2-2; CDR3 DNA: TGTGCCAGCAGTCCATACCTGACCGGGGAGCTGTTTTTT; CDR3 protein: CASSPYLTGELFF
V gene: TRBV5-1; D gene: -; CDR3 length: 15; clone size: -; J gene: TRBJ2-5; CDR3 DNA: TGCGCCAGCAGCTTGTTCGGGGGTACCAAGGAGACCCAGTACTTC; CDR3 protein: CASSLFGGTKETQYF
V gene: TRBV5-5; D gene: -; CDR3 length: 14; clone size: -; J gene: TRBJ1-2; CDR3 DNA: TGTGCCAGCAGCTTGCCCGGGACGGCCTATGGCTACACCTTC; CDR3 protein: CASSLPGTAYGYTF
V gene: TRBV28; D gene: -; CDR3 length: 11; clone size: few; J gene: TRBJ1-1; CDR3 DNA: TGTGCCAGCAGCCCCCGCACTGAAGCTTTCTTT; CDR3 protein: CASSPRTEAFF
V gene: TRBV15; D gene: TRBD2; CDR3 length: 16; clone size: -; J gene: TRBJ2-7; CDR3 DNA: TGTGCCACCAGCAAGGGTCTCGCGGGAGTACTCTACGAGCAGTACTTC; CDR3 protein: CATSKGLAGVLYEQYF
V gene: TRBV6-1; D gene: TRBD1; CDR3 length: 15; clone size: once; J gene: TRBJ2-7; CDR3 DNA: TGTGCCAGCAGTGATTTTGGGACAGGGGTAGACGAGCAGTACTTC; CDR3 protein: CASSDFGTGVDEQYF
V gene: TRBV20-1; D gene: -; CDR3 length: 10; clone size: -; J gene: TRBJ2-7; CDR3 DNA: TGCAGTGTCCAGGGGTACGAGCAGTACTTC; CDR3 protein: CSVQGYEQYF
V gene: TRBV28; D gene: -; CDR3 length: 13; clone size: once; J gene: TRBJ1-2; CDR3 DNA: TGTGCCAGCAGTTTCCAGGAGACCTATGGCTACACCTTC; CDR3 protein: CASSFQETYGYTF
V gene: TRBV19; D gene: -; CDR3 length: 15; clone size: -; J gene: TRBJ2-2; CDR3 DNA: TGTGCCAGTAGTATAGATCATCCCATCACCGGGGAGCTGTTTTTT; CDR3 protein: CASSIDHPITGELFF
V gene: TRBV14; D gene: -; CDR3 length: 11; clone size: -; J gene: TRBJ2-1; CDR3 DNA: TGTGCCAGCAGCTATAGAGGTGAGCAGTTCTTC; CDR3 protein: CASSYRGEQFF
V gene: TRBV19; D gene: -; CDR3 length: 13; clone size: -; J gene: TRBJ1-1; CDR3 DNA: TGTGCCAGTAGTATAGATCCCACGACAGCAGCTTTCTTT; CDR3 protein: CASSIDPTTAAFF
V gene: TRBV9; D gene: TRBD1; CDR3 length: 12; clone size: -; J gene: TRBJ1-2; CDR3 DNA: TGTGCCAGCAGCGGGACAGGGTCCGGCTACACCTTC; CDR3 protein: CASSGTGSGYTF
V gene: TRBV28; D gene: -; CDR3 length: 15; clone size: -; J gene: TRBJ2-2; CDR3 DNA: TGTGCCAGCATTCTAGCCCTTGGCAGCACCGGGGAGCTGTTTTTT; CDR3 protein: CASILALGSTGELFF
V gene: TRBV7-9; D gene: TRBD1; CDR3 length: 15; clone size: -; J gene: TRBJ2-3; CDR3 DNA: TGTGCCAGCAGCACCCCCTCGACAGGGTCCGATACGCAGTATTTT; CDR3 protein: CASSTPSTGSDTQYF
V gene: TRBV13; D gene: TRBD2; CDR3 length: 17; clone size: -; J gene: TRBJ2-7; CDR3 DNA: TGTGCCAGCAGCTACGGGACTAGCGGGAGAATGATGGACGAGCAGTACTTC; CDR3 protein: CASSYGTSGRMMDEQYF
V gene: TRBV30; D gene: -; CDR3 length: 14; clone size: many; J gene: TRBJ2-3; CDR3 DNA: TGTGCCTGGAGTACATCCGGGGGCACAGATACGCAGTATTTT; CDR3 protein: CAWSTSGGTDTQYF
V gene: TRBV9; D gene: -; CDR3 length: 16; clone size: once; J gene: TRBJ2-2; CDR3 DNA: TGTGCCAGCAGCACCGGAGGTCGAGCGAACACCGGGGAGCTGTTTTTT; CDR3 protein: CASSTGGRANTGELFF
V gene: TRBV9; D gene: TRBD2; CDR3 length: 15; clone size: -; J gene: TRBJ2-7; CDR3 DNA: TGTGCCAGCAGCGTAGGGGGGACTAACACATACGAGCAGTACTTC; CDR3 protein: CASSVGGTNTYEQYF
V gene: TRBV16; D gene: -; CDR3 length: 13; clone size: -; J gene: TRBJ2-3; CDR3 DNA: TGTGCCAGCAGCCAATCCCCCACAGATACGCAGTATTTT; CDR3 protein: CASSQSPTDTQYF
V gene: TRBV29-1; D gene: -; CDR3 length: 11; clone size: -; J gene: TRBJ2-1; CDR3 DNA: TGCAGCGTTGTCTTGGTTTGGGTGGAGTTCTTC; CDR3 protein: CSVVLVWVEFF
V gene: TRBV2; D gene: -; CDR3 length: 15; clone size: -; J gene: TRBJ2-3; CDR3 DNA: TGTGCCAGCAGTGCAGCAAGGGGGGCCGCAGATACGCAGTATTTT; CDR3 protein: CASSAARGAADTQYF
V gene: TRBV28; D gene: -; CDR3 length: 14; clone size: -; J gene: TRBJ1-5; CDR3 DNA: TGTGCCAGCAGTTGGACAGTCGGCGGTCAGCCCCAGCATTTT; CDR3 protein: CASSWTVGGQPQHF
V gene: TRBV9; D gene: TRBD2; CDR3 length: 14; clone size: -; J gene: TRBJ2-7; CDR3 DNA: TGTGCCAGCAGCGTAGCTAGCGGGAGTATCGAGCAGTACTTC; CDR3 protein: CASSVASGSIEQYF
V gene: TRBV4-1; D gene: TRBD2; CDR3 length: 14; clone size: -; J gene: TRBJ2-5; CDR3 DNA: TGCGCCAGCAGCCACACTAGCGCACAAGAGACCCAGTACTTC; CDR3 protein: CASSHTSAQETQYF
V gene: TRBV11-2; D gene: TRBD2; CDR3 length: 17; clone size: -; J gene: TRBJ2-1; CDR3 DNA: TGTGCCAGCAGCTGGTGGGCCCGCGGGGGGATGACGAATGAGCAGTTCTTC; CDR3 protein: CASSWWARGGMTNEQFF